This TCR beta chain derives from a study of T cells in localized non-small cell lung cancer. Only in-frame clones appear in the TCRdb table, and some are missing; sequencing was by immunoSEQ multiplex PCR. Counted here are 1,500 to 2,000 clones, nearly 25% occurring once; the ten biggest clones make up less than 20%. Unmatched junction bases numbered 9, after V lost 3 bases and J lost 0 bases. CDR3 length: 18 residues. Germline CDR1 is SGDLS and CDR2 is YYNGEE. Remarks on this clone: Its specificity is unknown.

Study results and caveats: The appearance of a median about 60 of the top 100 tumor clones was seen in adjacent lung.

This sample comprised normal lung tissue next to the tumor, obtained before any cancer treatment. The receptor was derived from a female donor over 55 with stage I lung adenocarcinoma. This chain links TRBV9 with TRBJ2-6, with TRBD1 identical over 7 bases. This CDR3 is CASSGPIGGFSGANVLTF. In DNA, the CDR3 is TGTGCCAGCAGCGGCCCTATAGGGGGCTTCTCTGGGGCCAACGTCCTGACTTTC.